This TCR beta chain was recovered during a study of T cells in Graves' hyperthyroidism and ophthalmopathy. In its sample, this clonotype was seen a few times. Amplified regions were TCR beta CDR3 sequences from RNA transcripts. First-round RT-PCR of the TCR CDR3 relied on the HTBI primer set. TCRdb used MiXCR to reprocess the multiplex PCR reads, holding one entry per CDR3 protein. The sample contains hundreds of thousands of distinct CDR3 sequences, over 40% of which appear only once. The CDR3 runs 17 residues. CDR1 and CDR2 from the germline V gene are SEHNR and FQNEAQ (reference sequence). The V gene lost 1 base and the J gene lost 5 bases, with 20 bases spanning the gap.

Sequenced sample: peripheral blood or thyroid tissue (not recorded which). The chain has TRBV7-9 and TRBJ1-2; D is unresolved. The sequence came from an adult man with Graves' disease, either hyperthyroidism or ophthalmopathy (not recorded which). The CDR3 sequence is CASSLVAGQRHGYGYTF. The CDR3 coding sequence is TGTGCCAGCAGCTTAGTAGCTGGGCAGCGGCATGGGTATGGCTACACCTTC.